This TCR beta chain was identified in a study of T cell changes during pregnancy in multiple sclerosis (dated by TCRdb to between 2018 and 2021). About the full investigation: The study looked at changes in the T cell repertoire across pregnancy in women with multiple sclerosis.

The receptor library was made with the immunoSEQ multiplex PCR assay. What TCRdb holds here is the immuneACCESS table cut down to in-frame rearrangements. Part of the clones is not present; checked against another copy, under half of the missing clones reflect an unresolved V gene, and the others are unexplained. Present in this sample are about 68,000 clones, 75% to 95% of which were seen just once. The top ten clones comprise around 0.86% of the sample. With regard to this clone: The antigen it recognizes is unknown. The record has no base qualities; no much larger clone is one base away.

The CDR1 and CDR2 encoded by the germline V gene are MNHEY and SVGAGI. The CDR3, cysteine through phenylalanine, is 13 amino acids long. Just the 39-base CDR3 DNA is kept, in frame starting at base 1. Trimming takes 6 bases off V and 12 bases off J; junction bases not matched to a gene: 8. The V gene is TRBV6-5 and the J gene is TRBJ2-1; 10 bases in the middle match TRBD1. Sequencing used peripheral blood, obtained in the second trimester of pregnancy. The TCR was taken from a female donor with multiple sclerosis, enrolled in a pregnancy study. The sequence in DNA is TGTGCCAGCAGGGGCCGGACAGGGGGTGTGCAGTTCTTC. The resulting protein is CASRGRTGGVQFF.